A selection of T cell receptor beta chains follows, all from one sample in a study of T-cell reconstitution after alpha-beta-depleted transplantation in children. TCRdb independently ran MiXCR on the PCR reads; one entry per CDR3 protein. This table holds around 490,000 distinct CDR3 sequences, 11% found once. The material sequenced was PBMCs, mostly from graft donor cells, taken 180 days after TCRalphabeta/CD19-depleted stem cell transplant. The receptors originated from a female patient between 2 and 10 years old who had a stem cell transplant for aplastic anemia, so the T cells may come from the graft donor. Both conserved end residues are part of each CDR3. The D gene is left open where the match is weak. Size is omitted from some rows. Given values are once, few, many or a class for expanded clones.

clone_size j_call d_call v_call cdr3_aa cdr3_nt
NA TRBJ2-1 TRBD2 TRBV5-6 CASTSHGRAESFDNEQFF TGTGCCAGCACCTCCCATGGGAGGGCAGAGAGCTTTGACAATGAGCAGTTCTTC
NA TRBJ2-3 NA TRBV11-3 CASSFGPRTQYF TGTGCCAGCAGCTTTGGACCCCGAACGCAGTATTTT
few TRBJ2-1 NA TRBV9 CASSPNRYNEQFF TGTGCCAGCAGCCCCAATCGCTACAATGAGCAGTTCTTC
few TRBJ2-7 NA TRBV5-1 CASSFDEEQYF TGCGCCAGCAGCTTCGATGAGGAGCAGTACTTC
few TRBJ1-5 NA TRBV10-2 CASSEWAGDGPHSNQPQHF TGCGCCAGCAGTGAGTGGGCGGGAGATGGTCCGCATAGCAATCAGCCCCAGCATTTT
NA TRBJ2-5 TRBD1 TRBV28 CATRGVGTGDQETQYF TGTGCCACCAGAGGGGTCGGGACAGGGGACCAAGAGACCCAGTACTTC
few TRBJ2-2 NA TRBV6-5 CASSYSTRAGYTGELFF TGTGCCAGCAGTTACTCGACCCGGGCAGGGTACACCGGGGAGCTGTTTTTT
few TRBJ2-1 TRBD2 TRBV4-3 CASSQLTSGTNNEQFF TGCGCCAGCAGCCAACTGACTAGCGGGACCAACAATGAGCAGTTCTTC
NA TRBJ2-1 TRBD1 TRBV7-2 CASSLTDRVGEQFF TGTGCCAGCAGCCTAACCGACAGGGTCGGTGAGCAGTTCTTC
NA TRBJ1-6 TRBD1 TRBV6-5 CASSYLRARGGLASPLHF TGTGCCAGCAGTTACCTAAGGGCCCGAGGGGGCTTAGCTTCACCCCTCCACTTT
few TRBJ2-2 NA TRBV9 CASSPSHSFGTGELFF TGTGCCAGCAGCCCATCACACAGCTTCGGGACCGGGGAGCTGTTTTTT
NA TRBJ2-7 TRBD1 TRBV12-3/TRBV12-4 CASQGQGPYEQYF TGTGCCAGTCAGGGACAGGGGCCCTACGAGCAGTACTTC
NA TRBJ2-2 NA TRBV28 CASSLYPPGTQRGAGELFF TGTGCCAGCAGTTTATACCCGCCCGGGACTCAGAGGGGGGCAGGGGAGCTGTTTTTT
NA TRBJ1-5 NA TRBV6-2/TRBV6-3 CASSPAGPGYSNQPQHF TGTGCCAGCTCCCCGGCAGGGCCAGGATATAGCAATCAGCCCCAGCATTTT
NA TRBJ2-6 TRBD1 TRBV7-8 CASSSGDRRSSGANVLTF TGTGCCAGCAGCTCCGGGGACAGGAGGAGCTCTGGGGCCAACGTCCTGACTTTC
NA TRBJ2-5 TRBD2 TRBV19 CASSLFRSTSGGQETQYF TGTGCCAGTAGTCTCTTTCGCTCTACTAGCGGGGGACAAGAGACCCAGTACTTC
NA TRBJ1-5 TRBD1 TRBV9 CASSEGQGAVEPQHF TGTGCCAGCAGCGAGGGACAGGGGGCTGTAGAGCCCCAGCATTTT
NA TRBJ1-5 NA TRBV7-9 CASSNPNSNQPQHF TGTGCCAGCAGCAACCCAAATAGCAATCAGCCCCAGCATTTT
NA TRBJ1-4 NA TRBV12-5 CASGSGQWGGENLFF TGTGCTAGTGGTTCCGGACAATGGGGAGGAGAAAACCTGTTTTTT
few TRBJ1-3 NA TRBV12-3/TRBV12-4 CASTRTAHSGNTIYF TGTGCCAGCACCCGGACAGCCCACTCTGGAAACACCATATATTTT
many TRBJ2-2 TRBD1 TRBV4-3 CASSQETGGFTGELFF TGCGCCAGCAGCCAAGAGACAGGGGGCTTTACCGGGGAGCTGTTTTTT
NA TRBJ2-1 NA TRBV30 CAWSPPSSYNEQFF TGTGCCTGGAGTCCCCCAAGCTCCTACAATGAGCAGTTCTTC
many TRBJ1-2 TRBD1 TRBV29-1 CSVEDPGQNYGYTF TGCAGCGTTGAAGATCCGGGACAGAACTATGGCTACACCTTC
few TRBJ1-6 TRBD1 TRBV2 CASTGTGAFAPLHF TGTGCCAGCACCGGGACAGGGGCTTTTGCACCCCTCCACTTT
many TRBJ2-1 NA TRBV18 CASSPPTWNEQFF TGTGCCAGCTCACCACCGACCTGGAATGAGCAGTTCTTC
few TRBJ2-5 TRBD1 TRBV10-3 CAISESWDSDEETQYF TGTGCCATCAGTGAGTCTTGGGACAGTGATGAAGAGACCCAGTACTTC
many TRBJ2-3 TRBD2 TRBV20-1 CSARDSGTTGTDTQYF TGCAGTGCTAGAGATTCCGGGACTACCGGCACAGATACGCAGTATTTT
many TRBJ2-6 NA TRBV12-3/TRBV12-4 CASSFRGSGANVLTF TGTGCCAGCAGTTTCAGGGGCTCTGGGGCCAACGTCCTGACTTTC
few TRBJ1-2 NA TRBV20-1 CSAPGHYGYTF TGCAGTGCCCCAGGGCACTATGGCTACACCTTC
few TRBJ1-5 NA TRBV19 CASSIWTAARDDQPQHF TGTGCCAGTAGTATATGGACGGCTGCCCGGGATGATCAGCCCCAGCATTTT
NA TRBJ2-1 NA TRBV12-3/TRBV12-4 CASSLTVNEQFF TGTGCCAGCAGCCTGACAGTCAATGAGCAGTTCTTC
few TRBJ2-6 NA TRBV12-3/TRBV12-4 CASLRLDSGANVLTF TGTGCCAGCTTGCGCCTCGACTCTGGGGCCAACGTCCTGACTTTC
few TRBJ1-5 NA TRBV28 CASSFWGSNQPQHF TGTGCCAGCAGTTTTTGGGGTTCCAATCAGCCCCAGCATTTT
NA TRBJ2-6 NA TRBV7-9 CASSLVTPTGANVLTF TGTGCCAGCAGCTTAGTCACACCTACTGGGGCCAACGTCCTGACTTTC
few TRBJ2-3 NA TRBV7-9 CASSSPDSYTQYF TGTGCCAGCAGCTCGCCGGACTCATATACGCAGTATTTT
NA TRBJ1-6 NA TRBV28 CASSLLQGGIWSPLHF TGTGCCAGCAGTTTATTGCAGGGAGGGATATGGTCACCCCTCCACTTT
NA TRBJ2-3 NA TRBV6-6 CASSPGGEGTDTQYF TGTGCCAGCAGCCCAGGGGGGGAGGGAACAGATACGCAGTATTTT
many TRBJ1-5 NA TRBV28 CASGRPGNQPQHF TGTGCCAGCGGCCGGCCGGGTAATCAGCCCCAGCATTTT
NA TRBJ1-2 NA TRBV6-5 CASSSWTNRLSYGYTF TGTGCCAGCAGTTCCTGGACGAATCGACTTAGCTATGGCTACACCTTC
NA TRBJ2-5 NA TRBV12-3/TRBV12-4 CASSPAWSTKRETQYF TGTGCCAGCAGCCCCGCTTGGTCGACCAAGAGAGAGACCCAGTACTTC
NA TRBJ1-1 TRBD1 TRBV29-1 CSVEAGGLTEAFF TGCAGCGTTGAAGCAGGGGGCTTAACTGAAGCTTTCTTT